This T cell receptor (beta chain) was recorded in a study of T cell responses to AZD1222 COVID-19 vaccine. Per the germline V gene, CDR1 is MRHNA and CDR2 is SNTAGT. V gave up 2 bases and J gave up 1 base, with 5 bases separating them. The CDR3 covers 13 residues. This table comes from immunoSEQ multiplex PCR, and its TCRdb copy is limited to in-frame clones, with some not included. The sample carries approximately 60,000 clones, 76% recorded once. The sequence was collected from an adult in good health. V gene TRBV6-4 combines with J gene TRBJ1-1, with D uncertain. Specimen: peripheral blood, collected on day 0 of AZD1222 vaccination. The CDR3 is CASSDQANTEAFF. The CDR3 DNA reads as TGTGCCAGCAGTGACCAGGCGAACACTGAAGCTTTCTTT.